This T cell receptor beta chain was captured by sequencing in a study of blood T cell repertoires in COVID-19. About the study: The samples span acute and convalescent COVID-19 from the United States, Italy and Spain.

Original processing notes: Amplification of reference gene primers was used by the study to estimate nucleated cell counts. The assay was immunoSEQ multiplex PCR, and TCRdb's table has in-frame clones only and misses some. The V and J calls and clone size come from that table; D and trimming were worked out from the DNA. Of 200,000 to 250,000 clones listed, about 82% are singletons. Cohorts were based on clinical histories the participants reported. Two negative PCRs, clearance, or symptom resolution had been documented for recovered Cohort 3 donors. Germline V gene lookup returns CDR1 SGHTA and CDR2 FQGNSA. V was clipped by 3 bases and J by 3 bases, with 10 bases between them. The CDR3 length is 14 residues.

The sequence came from a woman in her forties or fifties who had recovered from COVID-19. This chain connects TRBV7-2 to TRBJ2-3, with D unresolved. Sequenced material: PBMCs or T cells enriched from blood (not recorded which). CDR3 region: CASSFPEATDTQYF. For the CDR3, the DNA is TGTGCCAGCAGCTTCCCTGAGGCTACAGATACGCAGTATTTT.